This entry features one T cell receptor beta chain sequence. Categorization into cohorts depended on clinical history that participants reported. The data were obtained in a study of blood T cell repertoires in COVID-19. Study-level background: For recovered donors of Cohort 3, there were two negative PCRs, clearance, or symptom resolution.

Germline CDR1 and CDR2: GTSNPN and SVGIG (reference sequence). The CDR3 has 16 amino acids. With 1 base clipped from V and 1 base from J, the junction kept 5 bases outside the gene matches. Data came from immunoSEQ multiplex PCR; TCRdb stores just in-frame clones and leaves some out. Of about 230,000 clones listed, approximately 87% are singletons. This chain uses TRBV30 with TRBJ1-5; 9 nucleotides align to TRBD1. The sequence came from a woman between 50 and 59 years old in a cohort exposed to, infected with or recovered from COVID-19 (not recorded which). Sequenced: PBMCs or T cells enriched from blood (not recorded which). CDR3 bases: TGTGCCTGGAGTGACAGGGGGCGAGGGAGCAATCAGCCCCAGCATTTT. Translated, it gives CAWSDRGRGSNQPQHF.